These T cell receptor beta chains were read from a single sample in a study of a mutant IDH1 vaccine in newly diagnosed glioma. These receptors are not linked to any known antigen. Sequencing was performed with immunoSEQ multiplex PCR; in TCRdb, only in-frame clones are kept and a portion is missing. The table lists 60,000 or so clones, about 85% of them singletons. Sequences were derived from PBMCs, sampled from a glioma patient whose treatment included an IDH1 peptide vaccine. These receptors were collected from a man aged 25 to 45 with glioma. Each CDR3 is given with its conserved first and last residue. D genes are given only for firm matches. Some rows mark clone size as missing; the rest say once, few, many or name a class of expanded clone.

abundance: .; j_gene: TRBJ1-5; d_gene: TRBD1; v_gene: TRBV15; CDR3aa: CATSRGTGGSNQPQHF; CDR3nt: TGTGCCACCAGCAGAGGCACAGGGGGCAGCAATCAGCCCCAGCATTTT
abundance: .; j_gene: TRBJ1-5; d_gene: .; v_gene: TRBV19; CDR3aa: CATRPPDRHSNQPQHF; CDR3nt: TGTGCCACCCGACCCCCGGACAGACATAGCAATCAGCCCCAGCATTTT
abundance: once; j_gene: TRBJ2-7; d_gene: .; v_gene: TRBV28; CDR3aa: CASSSRGLRSSYEQYF; CDR3nt: TGTGCCAGCAGTTCGCGAGGACTCCGGAGCTCCTACGAGCAGTACTTC
abundance: .; j_gene: TRBJ1-2; d_gene: TRBD1; v_gene: TRBV5-6; CDR3aa: CASSTGQGVVGYTF; CDR3nt: TGTGCCAGCAGCACCGGACAGGGGGTAGTTGGCTACACCTTC
abundance: .; j_gene: TRBJ2-1; d_gene: TRBD1; v_gene: TRBV4-1; CDR3aa: CASSHGQGAYNEQFF; CDR3nt: TGCGCCAGCAGCCATGGACAGGGGGCGTATAATGAGCAGTTCTTC
abundance: .; j_gene: TRBJ2-7; d_gene: .; v_gene: TRBV10-1; CDR3aa: CASSGFDSDYEQYF; CDR3nt: TGCGCCAGCAGTGGCTTTGACAGTGACTACGAGCAGTACTTC
abundance: .; j_gene: TRBJ2-3; d_gene: TRBD2; v_gene: TRBV6-1; CDR3aa: CASSELAGGPDTQYF; CDR3nt: TGTGCCAGCAGTGAACTAGCGGGGGGGCCGGATACGCAGTATTTT
abundance: .; j_gene: TRBJ1-2; d_gene: .; v_gene: TRBV6-5; CDR3aa: CASSYYADSTGYGYTF; CDR3nt: TGTGCCAGCAGTTACTACGCCGACAGCACAGGTTACGGCTACACCTTC
abundance: .; j_gene: TRBJ1-2; d_gene: TRBD1; v_gene: TRBV6-5; CDR3aa: CASSYGQAYGYTF; CDR3nt: TGTGCCAGCAGTTATGGACAGGCCTATGGCTACACCTTC
abundance: once; j_gene: TRBJ2-1; d_gene: .; v_gene: TRBV18; CDR3aa: CASSPPVYNEQFF; CDR3nt: TGTGCCAGCTCACCGCCAGTTTACAATGAGCAGTTCTTC
abundance: .; j_gene: TRBJ2-3; d_gene: TRBD1; v_gene: TRBV5-1; CDR3aa: CASSPGTGTDTQYF; CDR3nt: TGCGCCAGCAGCCCCGGGACAGGCACAGATACGCAGTATTTT
abundance: .; j_gene: TRBJ2-1; d_gene: .; v_gene: TRBV14; CDR3aa: CASSQNLGFQEQFF; CDR3nt: TGTGCCAGCAGCCAAAATTTGGGGTTCCAGGAGCAGTTCTTC
abundance: .; j_gene: TRBJ1-6; d_gene: TRBD1; v_gene: TRBV5-5; CDR3aa: CASSLGQGFNSPLHF; CDR3nt: TGTGCCAGCAGTCTCGGACAGGGTTTCAATTCACCCCTCCACTTT
abundance: .; j_gene: TRBJ1-5; d_gene: .; v_gene: TRBV15; CDR3aa: CATSRVGEYQPQHF; CDR3nt: TGTGCCACCAGCAGAGTTGGGGAATATCAGCCCCAGCATTTT
abundance: .; j_gene: TRBJ1-4; d_gene: TRBD1; v_gene: TRBV18; CDR3aa: CASSQGQERIWRIEKLFF; CDR3nt: TGTGCCAGCTCACAGGGACAGGAACGAATTTGGAGGATTGAAAAACTGTTTTTT
abundance: .; j_gene: TRBJ1-4; d_gene: TRBD1; v_gene: TRBV5-1; CDR3aa: CASSPDQGATNEKLFF; CDR3nt: TGCGCCAGCAGCCCAGATCAGGGGGCAACTAATGAAAAACTGTTTTTT
abundance: .; j_gene: TRBJ1-1; d_gene: .; v_gene: TRBV10-3; CDR3aa: CAISGYLNTEAFF; CDR3nt: TGTGCCATCAGTGGGTATTTGAACACTGAAGCTTTCTTT
abundance: .; j_gene: TRBJ2-7; d_gene: .; v_gene: TRBV6-5; CDR3aa: CASSRYSYEQYF; CDR3nt: TGTGCCAGCAGTCGATACAGCTACGAGCAGTACTTC
abundance: .; j_gene: TRBJ1-6; d_gene: TRBD1; v_gene: TRBV27; CDR3aa: CASSVNPGQVNSPLHF; CDR3nt: TGTGCCAGCAGCGTCAATCCGGGACAGGTGAATTCACCCCTCCACTTT
abundance: .; j_gene: TRBJ2-1; d_gene: TRBD2; v_gene: TRBV19; CDR3aa: CASSTLAGGLNEQFF; CDR3nt: TGTGCCAGTAGTACTCTAGCGGGGGGGCTCAATGAGCAGTTCTTC
abundance: few; j_gene: TRBJ1-4; d_gene: .; v_gene: TRBV7-9; CDR3aa: CASSLASGGEKLFF; CDR3nt: TGTGCCAGCAGCTTAGCTTCGGGAGGGGAAAAACTGTTTTTT
abundance: .; j_gene: TRBJ1-6; d_gene: .; v_gene: TRBV11-2; CDR3aa: CASSLVPDSYNSPLHF; CDR3nt: TGTGCCAGCAGCTTAGTCCCTGATTCCTATAATTCACCCCTCCACTTT
abundance: once; j_gene: TRBJ1-2; d_gene: .; v_gene: TRBV7-9; CDR3aa: CASSSGAWNYGYTF; CDR3nt: TGTGCCAGCAGCTCAGGGGCTTGGAACTATGGCTACACCTTC
abundance: .; j_gene: TRBJ1-1; d_gene: .; v_gene: TRBV7-9; CDR3aa: CASSRNNKNTEAFF; CDR3nt: TGTGCCAGCAGCCGAAACAATAAGAACACTGAAGCTTTCTTT
abundance: .; j_gene: TRBJ1-6; d_gene: .; v_gene: TRBV19; CDR3aa: CASRPQGRDSPLHF; CDR3nt: TGTGCCAGTAGACCTCAGGGGAGGGATTCACCCCTCCACTTT
abundance: once; j_gene: TRBJ2-5; d_gene: .; v_gene: TRBV19; CDR3aa: CASKSSRGGKETQYF; CDR3nt: TGTGCCAGTAAATCATCAAGGGGGGGGAAAGAGACCCAGTACTTC
abundance: .; j_gene: TRBJ2-5; d_gene: .; v_gene: TRBV6-5; CDR3aa: CASSRQPFQETQYF; CDR3nt: TGTGCCAGCAGTCGCCAGCCTTTCCAAGAGACCCAGTACTTC
abundance: .; j_gene: TRBJ2-5; d_gene: TRBD1; v_gene: TRBV27; CDR3aa: CASSPGTGPETQYF; CDR3nt: TGTGCCAGCAGTCCGGGGACAGGGCCAGAGACCCAGTACTTC
abundance: .; j_gene: TRBJ1-2; d_gene: .; v_gene: TRBV29-1; CDR3aa: CSVEATSGQTSNYGYTF; CDR3nt: TGCAGCGTTGAAGCGACTTCAGGGCAGACCTCTAACTATGGCTACACCTTC
abundance: .; j_gene: TRBJ2-7; d_gene: .; v_gene: TRBV10-1; CDR3aa: CASSRDLSSYEQYF; CDR3nt: TGCGCCAGCAGTAGGGACTTAAGCTCCTACGAGCAGTACTTC
abundance: .; j_gene: TRBJ2-7; d_gene: .; v_gene: TRBV11-2; CDR3aa: CASSHTTGKEGGEQYF; CDR3nt: TGTGCCAGCAGCCACACGACAGGGAAGGAGGGGGGCGAGCAGTACTTC
abundance: .; j_gene: TRBJ2-7; d_gene: TRBD1; v_gene: TRBV5-3; CDR3aa: CARSLARGPHYEQYF; CDR3nt: TGTGCCAGAAGCTTGGCAAGGGGGCCTCACTACGAGCAGTACTTC
abundance: .; j_gene: TRBJ2-2; d_gene: .; v_gene: TRBV15; CDR3aa: CATSRRTTNTGELFF; CDR3nt: TGTGCCACCAGCAGGAGGACAACTAACACCGGGGAGCTGTTTTTT
abundance: .; j_gene: TRBJ2-3; d_gene: .; v_gene: TRBV7-9; CDR3aa: CASSFSGTDTQYF; CDR3nt: TGTGCCAGCAGCTTCAGCGGCACAGATACGCAGTATTTT
abundance: .; j_gene: TRBJ1-3; d_gene: .; v_gene: TRBV7-6; CDR3aa: CASSSPRGVRGNTIYF; CDR3nt: TGTGCCAGCAGCTCCCCCCGGGGCGTTCGCGGAAACACCATATATTTT
abundance: few; j_gene: TRBJ2-7; d_gene: .; v_gene: TRBV5-6; CDR3aa: CASSLGVGDEQYF; CDR3nt: TGTGCCAGCAGCCTCGGGGTAGGGGATGAGCAGTACTTC
abundance: .; j_gene: TRBJ2-1; d_gene: .; v_gene: TRBV4-2; CDR3aa: CASSQGSLQVDEQFF; CDR3nt: TGTGCCAGCAGCCAAGGTAGCCTACAGGTCGATGAGCAGTTCTTC
abundance: .; j_gene: TRBJ2-5; d_gene: TRBD2; v_gene: TRBV28; CDR3aa: CASSLGGGQETQYF; CDR3nt: TGTGCCAGCAGTCTCGGGGGGGGACAAGAGACCCAGTACTTC
abundance: .; j_gene: TRBJ1-5; d_gene: .; v_gene: TRBV2; CDR3aa: CASRGWGAGSQPQHF; CDR3nt: TGTGCCAGCAGAGGATGGGGGGCCGGTAGCCAGCCCCAGCATTTT
abundance: once; j_gene: TRBJ2-5; d_gene: .; v_gene: TRBV2; CDR3aa: CASSVDETQYF; CDR3nt: TGTGCCAGCAGTGTTGACGAGACCCAGTACTTC
abundance: once; j_gene: TRBJ2-5; d_gene: .; v_gene: TRBV7-9; CDR3aa: CASSPEGRETQYF; CDR3nt: TGTGCCAGCAGCCCCGAGGGTAGAGAGACCCAGTACTTC
abundance: .; j_gene: TRBJ1-2; d_gene: .; v_gene: TRBV5-5; CDR3aa: CASSWTSSLSNYGYTF; CDR3nt: TGTGCCAGCAGCTGGACATCATCACTCAGTAACTATGGCTACACCTTC
abundance: once; j_gene: TRBJ1-1; d_gene: .; v_gene: TRBV5-1; CDR3aa: CASSSLTGNTEAFF; CDR3nt: TGCGCCAGCAGCTCCCTGACAGGCAACACTGAAGCTTTCTTT
abundance: .; j_gene: TRBJ1-2; d_gene: .; v_gene: TRBV5-1; CDR3aa: CASSSQGIRSGYGYTF; CDR3nt: TGCGCCAGCAGCTCCCAGGGGATTCGATCGGGCTATGGCTACACCTTC
abundance: .; j_gene: TRBJ2-7; d_gene: .; v_gene: TRBV11-2; CDR3aa: CASSLVYPGPYEQYF; CDR3nt: TGTGCCAGCAGCTTAGTCTATCCAGGTCCCTACGAGCAGTACTTC
abundance: .; j_gene: TRBJ2-3; d_gene: TRBD2; v_gene: TRBV11-2; CDR3aa: CASSLGGGARTDTQYF; CDR3nt: TGTGCCAGCAGCTTAGGCGGGGGGGCGCGCACAGATACGCAGTATTTT
abundance: .; j_gene: TRBJ2-3; d_gene: .; v_gene: TRBV6-1; CDR3aa: CASSLTANPTDTQYF; CDR3nt: TGTGCCAGCAGCCTGACAGCAAACCCAACAGATACGCAGTATTTT
abundance: .; j_gene: TRBJ2-7; d_gene: TRBD1; v_gene: TRBV2; CDR3aa: CASSGTGGKYEQYF; CDR3nt: TGTGCCAGCAGTGGGACAGGGGGTAAATACGAGCAGTACTTC
abundance: few; j_gene: TRBJ2-6; d_gene: .; v_gene: TRBV6-1; CDR3aa: CASSIRETGANVLTF; CDR3nt: TGTGCCAGCTCAATCAGGGAAACTGGGGCCAACGTCCTGACTTTC
abundance: .; j_gene: TRBJ1-2; d_gene: .; v_gene: TRBV13; CDR3aa: CASSPRVVRSSEYYGYTF; CDR3nt: TGTGCCAGTAGCCCCCGCGTCGTGAGATCAAGTGAATACTATGGCTACACCTTC
abundance: .; j_gene: TRBJ1-6; d_gene: .; v_gene: TRBV6-5; CDR3aa: CASSYSTTGSISPLHF; CDR3nt: TGTGCCAGCAGTTACTCGACGACAGGCAGTATTTCACCCCTCCACTTT
abundance: .; j_gene: TRBJ2-5; d_gene: .; v_gene: TRBV11-2; CDR3aa: CASSLVGAQETQYF; CDR3nt: TGTGCCAGCAGCTTAGTAGGTGCCCAAGAGACCCAGTACTTC